Given below is one T cell receptor (beta chain) in context. TCRdb keeps only in-frame clones here, not all; method: immunoSEQ multiplex PCR. The data show tens of thousands of clones, approximately 83% seen once. The record originates from a study of PD-L1 blockade in urothelial cancer. Study-wide context: Twenty-five of the 29 patients were men with bladder-origin urothelial cancer. Each participant's history included 0 to 3 prior chemotherapy regimens. Across blood samples, T cells had a median count of about 140,000.

A total of 1 to 8 samples per patient were collected pretreatment and on-treatment. The germline V and J ends were trimmed by 8 bases and 2 bases, with 16 bases remaining between them. The CDR3 contains 15 residues. Germline CDR1 MDHEN, CDR2 SYDVKM. This TCR came from a man aged 55-75 years with urothelial cancer. Material: PBMCs, obtained around atezolizumab (anti-PD-L1) treatment. This chain links TRBV28 with TRBJ1-3; D gene unclear. CDR3 amino acids: CASSSVRVAGNTIYF. CDR3 bases: TGTGCCAGCTCTTCTGTTCGGGTCGCTGGAAACACCATATATTTT.